The sample holds many counts of the clone carrying this TCR beta chain. The data originate from a study of molecular identifiers for immune sequencing clone quantification. TCRdb fed the PCR reads into MiXCR, producing one record per CDR3 protein. Of around 480,000 distinct CDR3 sequences in the sample, around 23% were seen once. The V and J ends lost 5 bases and 0 bases respectively, with 16 bases between them. Germline CDR1 LGHNA, CDR2 YSLEER. The CDR3 contains 16 residues. Naive CD8 T cells were picked out by sorting for CD8+CD4-CCR7+CD45RA+. Sequenced input: naive CD8+ T cells from blood, with Jurkat cell RNA spiked in. The subset denotes: FACS-sorted CD8+CD4-CCR7+CD45RA+ naive T cells. V and J are TRBV4-3 and TRBJ1-1; D possibly corresponds to TRBD1 (5 bases). The clonotype was recovered from a human donor in good health. Some libraries in this study had Jurkat cell RNA spiked in. CDR3 amino acids: CASSETRTPMNTEAFF. The CDR3, as DNA: TGCGCCAGCAGCGAAACAAGGACACCCATGAACACTGAAGCTTTCTTT.